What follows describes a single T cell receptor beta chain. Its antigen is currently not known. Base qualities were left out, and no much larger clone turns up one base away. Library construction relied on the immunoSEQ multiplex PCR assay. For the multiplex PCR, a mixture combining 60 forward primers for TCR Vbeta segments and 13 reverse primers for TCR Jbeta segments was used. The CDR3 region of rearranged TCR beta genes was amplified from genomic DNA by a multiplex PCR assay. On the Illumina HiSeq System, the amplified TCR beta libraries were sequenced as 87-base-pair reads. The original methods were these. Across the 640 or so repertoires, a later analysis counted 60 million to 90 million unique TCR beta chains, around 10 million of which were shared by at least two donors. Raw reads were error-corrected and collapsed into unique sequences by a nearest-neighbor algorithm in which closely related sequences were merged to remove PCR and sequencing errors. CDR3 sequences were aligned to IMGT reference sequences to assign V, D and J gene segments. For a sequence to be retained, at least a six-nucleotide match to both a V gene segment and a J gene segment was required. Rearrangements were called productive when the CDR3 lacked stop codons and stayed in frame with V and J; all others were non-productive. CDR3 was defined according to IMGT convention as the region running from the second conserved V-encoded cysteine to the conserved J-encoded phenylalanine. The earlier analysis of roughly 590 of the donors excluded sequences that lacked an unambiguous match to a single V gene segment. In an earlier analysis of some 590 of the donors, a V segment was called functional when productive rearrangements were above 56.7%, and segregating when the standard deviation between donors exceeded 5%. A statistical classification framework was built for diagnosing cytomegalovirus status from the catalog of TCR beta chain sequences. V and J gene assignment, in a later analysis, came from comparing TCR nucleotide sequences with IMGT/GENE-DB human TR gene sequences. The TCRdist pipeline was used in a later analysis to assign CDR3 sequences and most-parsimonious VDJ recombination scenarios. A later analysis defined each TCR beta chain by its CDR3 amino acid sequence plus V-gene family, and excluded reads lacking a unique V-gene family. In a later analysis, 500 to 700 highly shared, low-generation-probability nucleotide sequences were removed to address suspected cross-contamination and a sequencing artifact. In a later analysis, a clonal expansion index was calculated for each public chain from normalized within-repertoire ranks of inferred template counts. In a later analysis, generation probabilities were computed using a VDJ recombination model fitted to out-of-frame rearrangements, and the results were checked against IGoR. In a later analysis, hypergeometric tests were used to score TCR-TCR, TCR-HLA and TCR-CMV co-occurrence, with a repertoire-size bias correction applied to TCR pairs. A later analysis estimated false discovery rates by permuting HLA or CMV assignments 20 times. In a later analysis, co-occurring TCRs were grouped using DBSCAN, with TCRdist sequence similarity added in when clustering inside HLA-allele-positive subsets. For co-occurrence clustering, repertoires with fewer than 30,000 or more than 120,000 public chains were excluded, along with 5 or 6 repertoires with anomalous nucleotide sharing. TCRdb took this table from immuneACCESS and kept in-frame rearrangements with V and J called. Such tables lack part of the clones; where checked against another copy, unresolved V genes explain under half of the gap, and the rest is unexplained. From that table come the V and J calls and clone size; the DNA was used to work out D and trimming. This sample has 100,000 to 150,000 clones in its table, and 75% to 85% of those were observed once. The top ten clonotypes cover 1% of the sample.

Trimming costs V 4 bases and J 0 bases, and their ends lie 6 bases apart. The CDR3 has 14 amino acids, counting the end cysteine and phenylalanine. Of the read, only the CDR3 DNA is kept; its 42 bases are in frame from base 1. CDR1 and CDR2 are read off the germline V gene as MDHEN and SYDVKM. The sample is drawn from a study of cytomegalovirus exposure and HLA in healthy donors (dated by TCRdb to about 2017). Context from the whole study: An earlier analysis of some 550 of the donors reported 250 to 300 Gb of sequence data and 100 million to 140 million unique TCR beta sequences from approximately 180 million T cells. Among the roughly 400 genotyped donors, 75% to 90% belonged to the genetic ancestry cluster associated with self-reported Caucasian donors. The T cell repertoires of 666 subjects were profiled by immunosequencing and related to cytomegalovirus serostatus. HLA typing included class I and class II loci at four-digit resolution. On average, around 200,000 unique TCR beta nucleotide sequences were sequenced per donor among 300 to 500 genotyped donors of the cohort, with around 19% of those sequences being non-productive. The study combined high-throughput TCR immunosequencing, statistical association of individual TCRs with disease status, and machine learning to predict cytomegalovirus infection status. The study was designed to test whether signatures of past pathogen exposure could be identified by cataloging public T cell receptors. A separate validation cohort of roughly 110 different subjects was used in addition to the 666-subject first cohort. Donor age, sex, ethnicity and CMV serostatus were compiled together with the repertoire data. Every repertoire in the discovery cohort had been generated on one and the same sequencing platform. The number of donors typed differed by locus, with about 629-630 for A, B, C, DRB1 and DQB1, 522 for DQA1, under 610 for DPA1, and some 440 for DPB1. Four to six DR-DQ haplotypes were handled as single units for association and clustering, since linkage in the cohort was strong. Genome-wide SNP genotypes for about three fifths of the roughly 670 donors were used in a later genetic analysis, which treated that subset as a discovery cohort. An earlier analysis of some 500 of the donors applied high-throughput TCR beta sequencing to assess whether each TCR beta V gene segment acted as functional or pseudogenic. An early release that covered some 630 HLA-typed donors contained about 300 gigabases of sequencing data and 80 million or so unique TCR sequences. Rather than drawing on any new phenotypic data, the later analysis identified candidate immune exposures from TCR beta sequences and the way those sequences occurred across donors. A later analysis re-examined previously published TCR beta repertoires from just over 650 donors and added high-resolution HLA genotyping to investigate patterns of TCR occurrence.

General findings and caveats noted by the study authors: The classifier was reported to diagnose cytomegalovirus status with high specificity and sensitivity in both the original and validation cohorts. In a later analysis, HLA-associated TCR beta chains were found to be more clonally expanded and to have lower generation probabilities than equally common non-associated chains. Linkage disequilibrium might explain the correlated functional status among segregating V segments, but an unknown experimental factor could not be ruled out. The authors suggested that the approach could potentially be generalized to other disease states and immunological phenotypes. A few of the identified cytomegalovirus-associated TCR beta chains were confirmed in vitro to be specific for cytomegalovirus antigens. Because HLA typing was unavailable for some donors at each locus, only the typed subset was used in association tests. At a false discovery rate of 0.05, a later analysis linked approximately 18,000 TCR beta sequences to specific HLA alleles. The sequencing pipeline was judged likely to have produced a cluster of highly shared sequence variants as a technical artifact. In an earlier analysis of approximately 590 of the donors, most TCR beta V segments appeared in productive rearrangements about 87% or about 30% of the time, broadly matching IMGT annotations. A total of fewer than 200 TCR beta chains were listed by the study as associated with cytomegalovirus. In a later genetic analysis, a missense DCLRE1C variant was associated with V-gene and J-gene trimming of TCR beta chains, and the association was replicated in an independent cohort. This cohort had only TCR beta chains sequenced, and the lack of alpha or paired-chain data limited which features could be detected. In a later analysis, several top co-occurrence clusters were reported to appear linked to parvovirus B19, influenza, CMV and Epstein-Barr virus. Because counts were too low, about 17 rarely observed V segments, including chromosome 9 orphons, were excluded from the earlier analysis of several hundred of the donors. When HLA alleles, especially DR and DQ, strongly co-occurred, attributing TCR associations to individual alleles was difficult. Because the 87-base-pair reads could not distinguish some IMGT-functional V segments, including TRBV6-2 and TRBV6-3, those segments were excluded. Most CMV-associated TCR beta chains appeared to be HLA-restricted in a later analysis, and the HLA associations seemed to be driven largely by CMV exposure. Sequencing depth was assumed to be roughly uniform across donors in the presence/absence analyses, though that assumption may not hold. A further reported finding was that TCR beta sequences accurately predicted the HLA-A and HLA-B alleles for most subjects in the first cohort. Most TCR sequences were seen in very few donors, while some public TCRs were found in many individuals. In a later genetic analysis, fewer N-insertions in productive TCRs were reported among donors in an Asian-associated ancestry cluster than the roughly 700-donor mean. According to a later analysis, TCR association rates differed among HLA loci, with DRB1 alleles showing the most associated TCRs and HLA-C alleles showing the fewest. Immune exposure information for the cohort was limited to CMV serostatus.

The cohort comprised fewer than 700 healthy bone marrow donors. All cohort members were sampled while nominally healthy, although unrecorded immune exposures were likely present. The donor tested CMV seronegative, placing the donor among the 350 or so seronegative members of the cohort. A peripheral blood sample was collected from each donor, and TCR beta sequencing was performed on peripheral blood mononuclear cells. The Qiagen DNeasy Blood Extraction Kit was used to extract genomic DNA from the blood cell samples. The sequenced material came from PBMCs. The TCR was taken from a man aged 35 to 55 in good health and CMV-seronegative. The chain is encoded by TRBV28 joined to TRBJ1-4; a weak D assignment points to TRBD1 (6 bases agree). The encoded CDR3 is CASSSGATNEKLFF. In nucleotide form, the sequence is TGTGCCAGCAGTTCAGGGGCAACTAATGAAAAACTGTTTTTT. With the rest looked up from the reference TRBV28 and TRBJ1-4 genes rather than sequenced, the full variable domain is DVKVTQSSRYLVKRTGEKVFLECVQDMDHENMFWYRQDPGLGLRLIYFSYDVKMKEKGDIPEGYSVSREKKERFSLILESASTNQTSMYLCASSSGATNEKLFFGSGTQLSVL.